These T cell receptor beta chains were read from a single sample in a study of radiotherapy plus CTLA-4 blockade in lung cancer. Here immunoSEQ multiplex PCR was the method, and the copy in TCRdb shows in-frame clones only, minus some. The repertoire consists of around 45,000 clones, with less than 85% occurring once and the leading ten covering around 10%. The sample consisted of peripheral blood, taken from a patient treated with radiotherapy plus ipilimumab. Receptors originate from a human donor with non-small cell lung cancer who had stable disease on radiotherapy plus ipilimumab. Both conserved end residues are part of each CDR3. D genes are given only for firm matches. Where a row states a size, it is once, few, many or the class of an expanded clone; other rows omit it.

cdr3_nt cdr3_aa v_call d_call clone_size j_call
TGTGCCAGCAGCCCCCGGACTAGCGGGGGGGCAGATACGCAGTATTTT CASSPRTSGGADTQYF TRBV7-8 TRBD2 NA TRBJ2-3
TGTGCCAGCAGCGTAGGAGGGGGAAAGCCTTACACTGAAGCTTTCTTT CASSVGGGKPYTEAFF TRBV9 NA NA TRBJ1-1
TGTGCCAGCAGGGAGGGTACCACTCAGGAAGCTTTCTTT CASREGTTQEAFF TRBV27 NA NA TRBJ1-1
TGTGCCAGCCATTCAAATTCCTACAATGAGCAGTTCTTC CASHSNSYNEQFF TRBV19 NA NA TRBJ2-1
TGTGCCAGCAGTCTCGGATCCTCGCTGACAGGGCGTGAGCAGTACTTC CASSLGSSLTGREQYF TRBV27 TRBD1 NA TRBJ2-7
TGTGCCAGCAGCTTAGGGGGGGGATCCGGAAACACCATATATTTT CASSLGGGSGNTIYF TRBV7-2 NA NA TRBJ1-3
TGTGCCAGCAGTCCACAGGGGGCACAAGGCTACACCTTC CASSPQGAQGYTF TRBV27 TRBD1 NA TRBJ1-2
TGTGCCAGCAGTTATACAGCGAACACTGAAGCTTTCTTT CASSYTANTEAFF TRBV7-2 NA NA TRBJ1-1
TGTGCCAGCATGGGGGGAGCTAACTATGGCTACACCTTC CASMGGANYGYTF TRBV6-5 NA NA TRBJ1-2
TGTGCCAGCAGCTTGTTCGGGGGTCCGGTGAATGGCTACACCTTC CASSLFGGPVNGYTF TRBV5-4 NA once TRBJ1-2
TGCGCCAGCAGTCCCCTTTCCCTTAATGAGCAGTTCTTC CASSPLSLNEQFF TRBV5-1 NA NA TRBJ2-1
TGTGCCAGCAGTTATGGACAGCTGAACACTGAAGCTTTCTTT CASSYGQLNTEAFF TRBV5-6 NA NA TRBJ1-1
TGTGCCAGCAACCGGGGCATAGACTATGGCTACACCTTC CASNRGIDYGYTF TRBV9 NA NA TRBJ1-2
TGTGCCAGCAGCTTAGGGCAGGGACTCACTGAAGCTTTCTTT CASSLGQGLTEAFF TRBV11-3 NA NA TRBJ1-1
TGTGCCAGCAGGACGGGGGGAGATACGCAGTATTTT CASRTGGDTQYF TRBV2 TRBD2 NA TRBJ2-3
TGTGCCAGCAGCCCTCTTCCGGGGGTAGCGGGAGCACAAGAGACCCAGTACTTC CASSPLPGVAGAQETQYF TRBV5-4 TRBD2 NA TRBJ2-5
TGTGCCAGCAGCTCGCAGTCTGGGGCCAACGTCCTGACTTTC CASSSQSGANVLTF TRBV5-4 NA NA TRBJ2-6
TGTGCCAGCACCTCAGGGAGGGGCAATCAGCCCCAGCATTTT CASTSGRGNQPQHF TRBV6-4 NA NA TRBJ1-5
TGCAGTGCCGGAGCCTACAATGAGCAGTTCTTC CSAGAYNEQFF TRBV20-1 NA NA TRBJ2-1
TGTGCCAGCAGCTTAGAGGGGTCGTTTTCTGGCTATGGCTACACCTTC CASSLEGSFSGYGYTF TRBV7-8 NA few TRBJ1-2
TGTGCCAGCAGCAATCCGCGGCGATTAGTTGAAAAACTGTTTTTT CASSNPRRLVEKLFF TRBV9 NA NA TRBJ1-4
TGTGCCAGCAAGGGAGGCTCGGACAGGGGGGGGACCGGGGAGCTGTTTTTT CASKGGSDRGGTGELFF TRBV2 TRBD1 NA TRBJ2-2
TGTGCTAGTGGTTTGGTACTAGCGGAGACCCAGTACTTC CASGLVLAETQYF TRBV12-5 TRBD2 NA TRBJ2-5
TGTGCCAGCAGTTTTTTGGTAGCGGGGGCACAAGAGACCCAGTACTTC CASSFLVAGAQETQYF TRBV27 TRBD2 NA TRBJ2-5
TGTGCCAGCAGCTCCCGACAGCGCACAGATACGCAGTATTTT CASSSRQRTDTQYF TRBV6-1 NA NA TRBJ2-3
TGTGCCAGCAGCTTAGCGTCCGCGGCGGGGGCCCAGTACTTC CASSLASAAGAQYF TRBV7-2 TRBD2 few TRBJ2-5
TGTGCCAGCTCACGGGACAGGGGCTCGATTAACTATGGCTACACCTTC CASSRDRGSINYGYTF TRBV18 TRBD1 few TRBJ1-2
TGCGCCAGCAGACGGACGGAGGGTTGGGGTTACGAGCAGTACTTC CASRRTEGWGYEQYF TRBV5-1 NA NA TRBJ2-7
TGTGCCAGCAGTGAGAGAACAGGGTCTGGCTCAAAAGCTTTCTTT CASSERTGSGSKAFF TRBV25-1 NA once TRBJ1-1
TGCAGCGTGGGACAAACCGTAGATGAAAAACTGTTTTTT CSVGQTVDEKLFF TRBV29-1 NA NA TRBJ1-4
TGCGCCAGCAGCCAAGAGACGGGCAGGGCTAACTATGGCTACACCTTC CASSQETGRANYGYTF TRBV4-3 NA NA TRBJ1-2
TGTGCCAGCAGTTACTCCCGCGGACAGGATGGCTACACCTTC CASSYSRGQDGYTF TRBV6-5 TRBD1 once TRBJ1-2
TGTGCCATCAGTGGGGGATGGGGGGCTAACACAGATACGCAGTATTTT CAISGGWGANTDTQYF TRBV10-3 NA NA TRBJ2-3
TGTGCCAGCAGCACCTCCTCGGGCGGGCAGTTCTTC CASSTSSGGQFF TRBV7-3 NA few TRBJ2-1
TGTGCCAGCAGCCCAATCGCAGATACGCAGTATTTT CASSPIADTQYF TRBV11-2 NA NA TRBJ2-3
TGTGCCAGAAGCTTGTGCGGTGGAAGCGGTGAAAAACTGTTTTTT CARSLCGGSGEKLFF TRBV5-3 NA NA TRBJ1-4
TGTGCCAGCGCTATAGTGCAGGGGGCCATCGGTGGCTACACCTTC CASAIVQGAIGGYTF TRBV6-4 TRBD1 NA TRBJ1-2
TGCGCCAGCAGTGAGTCGGGGCGCGGGACTGAAGCTTTCTTT CASSESGRGTEAFF TRBV10-1 NA few TRBJ1-1
TGTGCCTCTGAGTCTGGGGTATATCGGACCGGGGAGCTGTTTTTT CASESGVYRTGELFF TRBV19 NA once TRBJ2-2
TGTGCCAGCAGCTTAAATGCAGGGGGAGGCTATGGCTACACCTTC CASSLNAGGGYGYTF TRBV7-2 TRBD1 NA TRBJ1-2
TGTGCCAGTAGCGGGACGGCCGGGCCACCCCTCCACTTT CASSGTAGPPLHF TRBV19 NA NA TRBJ1-6
TGTGCCAGCAGTTCATCCGGGACAGGGGGCTACTATGGCTACACCTTC CASSSSGTGGYYGYTF TRBV28 TRBD1 NA TRBJ1-2
TGCGCCAGCAGCCAATACCGGGACCGGAGCTCTGGAAACACCATATATTTT CASSQYRDRSSGNTIYF TRBV4-3 NA few TRBJ1-3
TGTGCCAGCAGCGTAGCTGAGGGGATCTATGAGCAGTTCTTC CASSVAEGIYEQFF TRBV9 NA NA TRBJ2-1
TGTGCCAGCAGCTTAGGGTCAGGGGGCACTGAAGCTTTCTTT CASSLGSGGTEAFF TRBV7-6 TRBD1 NA TRBJ1-1
TGTGCCAGTAGTATAGATCTGCAGGGGGCGCGCTATGGCTACACCTTC CASSIDLQGARYGYTF TRBV19 TRBD1 NA TRBJ1-2
TGTGCCAGTAGTATAGATCGCCTGGAAAAACTGTTTTTT CASSIDRLEKLFF TRBV19 NA once TRBJ1-4
TGTGCCACCAGCGAGGGACGTAGCACTGAAGCTTTCTTT CATSEGRSTEAFF TRBV15 NA once TRBJ1-1
TGTGCCAGCAGCAAAGGATCACGTAATTTCAATGAGCAGTTCTTC CASSKGSRNFNEQFF TRBV6-1 NA NA TRBJ2-1
TGTGCCAGCAGCCAAGATTTTTTGACAGGGGGCGGTGGCTACACCTTC CASSQDFLTGGGGYTF TRBV14 TRBD1 NA TRBJ1-2
TGCGCCAGCAGTGAGTCGGGGACTAGCGGGCAAACAGATACGCAGTATTTT CASSESGTSGQTDTQYF TRBV10-2 TRBD2 NA TRBJ2-3
TGTGCCAGCAGTAAAGGTCCTGACAGGGGCAATGGCTACACCTTC CASSKGPDRGNGYTF TRBV2 TRBD1 NA TRBJ1-2
TGCGCCAGCAGAGAACCAGGGGGTGAAGCTTTCTTT CASREPGGEAFF TRBV5-1 TRBD1 NA TRBJ1-1
TGTGCCAGCATTTCCGGGACAGGGTATGGCTACACCTTC CASISGTGYGYTF TRBV28 TRBD1 NA TRBJ1-2
TGTGCCAGCAGCTTAGATCCACAGGTCCCTAATTCACCCCTCCACTTT CASSLDPQVPNSPLHF TRBV7-2 NA NA TRBJ1-6
TGTGCCAGCAGTTCGACTGGGTCACCCCTCCACTTT CASSSTGSPLHF TRBV7-3 NA NA TRBJ1-6
TGTGCCAGCAGGGGCTCAACATACAGGGAGCTGTTTTTT CASRGSTYRELFF TRBV27 NA few TRBJ2-2